These 13 T cell receptor beta chains originate from one sample sequenced in a study of PD-1 blockade in classical Hodgkin lymphoma. Described time point: cycle 4 day 1 (C4D1), after five to seven weeks of nivolumab. Each patient experienced a relapse that followed autologous stem cell transplantation, and brentuximab vedotin exposure varied. Researchers report purifying CD4+ T cells from thawed PBMCs by magnetic negative selection. Produced via immunoSEQ multiplex PCR; TCRdb's table is partial and in-frame only. This sample has about 25,000 clones, with over 80% found just once. The material was CD4+ T cells from blood, obtained before the fourth cycle of nivolumab. Receptors were obtained from a human donor with classical Hodgkin lymphoma.

This clone was counted a single time. For the CDR3, the DNA is TGTGCCAGCAGTGGGGGGGGCTCTAGGAAAGAAAAACTGTTTTTT. Translating gives CASSGGGSRKEKLFF. The J gene is TRBJ1-4, the V gene TRBV6-1, with D perhaps matching TRBD1 (6 bases). The germline V gene encodes CDR1 MNHNS and CDR2 SASEGT. The CDR3 extends over 15 amino acids. Trimming removed 4 bases from V and 8 bases from J, with 17 bases in between.

V and J are TRBV6-5 and TRBJ2-3, with 8 nucleotides matching TRBD2. The CDR3 covers 16 residues. The trim removed 0 bases at V and 4 bases at J, leaving 6 bases unmatched. Per the germline V gene, CDR1 is MNHEY and CDR2 is SVGAGI. The CDR3 spells CASSYSSSGGSDTQYF. CDR3 coding DNA: TGTGCCAGCAGTTACTCTTCGAGCGGGGGTTCAGATACGCAGTATTTT.

The chain has TRBV5-1 and TRBJ1-1; 7 positions agree with TRBD1. The CDR3 is 13 residues long. The germline CDR1 and CDR2 sequences are SGHRS and YFSETQ. V lost 7 bases, J lost 5 bases, and 8 bases stayed unmatched. Here the CDR3 reads CASATGPRTEAFF. CDR3 sequence (DNA): TGCGCCAGCGCGACAGGGCCGAGGACTGAAGCTTTCTTT. The full variable domain, with the rest looked up from reference TRBV5-1 and TRBJ1-1, is KAGVTQTPRYLIKTRGQQVTLSCSPISGHRSVSWYQQTPGQGLQFLFEYFSETQRNKGNFPGRFSGRQFSNSRSEMNVSTLELGDSALYLCASATGPRTEAFFGQGTRLTVV.

This clone was seen a few times. The gene calls are TRBV6-5 and TRBJ2-5; the match to TRBD2 covers 11 bases. The V gene end was trimmed by 7 bases and the J gene end by 5 bases; junction bases not matched to a gene: 6. The CDR3 has 14 amino acids. The germline V gene encodes CDR1 MNHEY and CDR2 SVGAGI. The CDR3 is CASTPLAGVETQYF. For the CDR3, the DNA is TGTGCCAGCACCCCACTAGCGGGGGTTGAGACCCAGTACTTC.

J is TRBJ1-3 and V is TRBV18; D perhaps matches TRBD1 (5 bases). The V end lost 3 bases, the J end lost 4 bases, and 13 bases lay between the germline ends. The CDR3 is 15 amino acids. Germline lookup yields CDR1 KGHSH and CDR2 LQKENI. The chain's CDR3 is CASSPPSTDGNTIYF. The CDR3 nucleotides read TGTGCCAGCTCACCGCCTTCGACAGACGGAAACACCATATATTTT.

This clone was seen once. The chain is built from TRBV7-3 and TRBJ1-2, with 7 bases that match TRBD1. Germline V CDR1 and CDR2: SGHTA, FQGTGA. V shed 4 bases, J shed 8 bases, and the junction held 4 bases outside the gene matches. CDR3 length: 12 residues. This chain's CDR3 is CASSSQGMGYTF. CDR3 sequence (DNA): TGTGCCAGCAGCTCACAGGGGATGGGCTACACCTTC.

DNA for the CDR3: TGTGCCAGCAGCCCCGAGTTAACAGATACGCAGTATTTT. Its protein product is CASSPELTDTQYF. V usage is TRBV7-9 and J usage is TRBJ2-3; D gene ambiguous. The germline CDR1 and CDR2 sequences are SEHNR and FQNEAQ (reference sequence). Trimming shortened V by 5 bases and J by 3 bases, and 9 bases separated the two germline ends. This CDR3 is built from 13 residues.

This chain connects TRBV18 to TRBJ2-7, with 8 bases matching TRBD1. V trimming: 2 bases; J trimming: 9 bases; junction bases outside the gene matches: 15. This CDR3 has 16 residues. From germline, CDR1 is KGHSH and CDR2 LQKENI. The DNA of the CDR3 is TGTGCCAGCTCACCAACGGAAGGACAGGGCAGGGTGGTGCAGTACTTC. Its protein is CASSPTEGQGRVVQYF.

This clone has more than one count but fewer than ten. V is TRBV7-9 and J is TRBJ1-6; D gene uncertain. The CDR3 covers 13 residues. CDR1 and CDR2 from the germline V gene are SEHNR and FQNEAQ (reference sequence). Trimming shortened V by 1 base and J by 10 bases, and 8 bases separated the two germline ends. CDR3: CASSLEGRSPLHF. The CDR3 nucleotides are TGTGCCAGCAGCTTAGAAGGGCGGTCACCCCTCCACTTT.

V usage is TRBV7-9 and J usage is TRBJ2-1; tentatively, D is TRBD1 (6 bases). Per germline, CDR1 SEHNR and CDR2 FQNEAQ (reference sequence). Trimming removed 7 bases at V and 4 bases at J, with 17 bases between. This CDR3 comprises 15 residues. CDR3 DNA sequence: TGTGCCAGCATCTCCGGTGGGGGCCAGTACAATGAGCAGTTCTTC. Protein product: CASISGGGQYNEQFF.

This chain links TRBV27 with TRBJ2-7, with D possibly being TRBD1 (6 bases). CDR3 length equals 14 residues. V was shortened by 6 bases and J by 7 bases, with 19 bases between the two germline ends. Germline V CDR1 and CDR2: MNHEY, SMNVEV (reference sequence). CDR3 region: CASRRQAASTEQYF. The DNA for the CDR3 is TGTGCCAGCAGACGACAGGCCGCCTCCACTGAGCAGTACTTC.

Only a few counts were recorded for this clone. V is TRBV21-1 and J is TRBJ1-2. TRBV21-1 counts as a pseudogene. This CDR3 contains 11 residues. The DNA for the CDR3 is TGTGCCAGCGGTAAAAAAAATGGCTACACCTTC. This translates into CASGKKNGYTF.

This chain uses TRBV5-1 with TRBJ2-5, with D perhaps TRBD2 (7 bases). The CDR3 runs 14 residues. CDR1 is SGHRS and CDR2 is YFSETQ in the germline V gene. V was cut by 2 bases and J by 2 bases, with 10 bases left in between. The CDR3: CASSFKGGQETQYF. Written as DNA, the CDR3 is TGCGCCAGCAGCTTTAAGGGGGGGCAAGAGACCCAGTACTTC.